These 25 T cell receptor beta chains were sequenced from one sample in a study of blood T cell repertoires in COVID-19. Sequenced by immunoSEQ multiplex PCR; TCRdb stores in-frame clones only, minus some. Here the sample spans about 120,000 clones, approximately 83% being singletons. Material: peripheral blood. The receptors derive from a woman in her sixties or seventies with acute or convalescent COVID-19.

The gene calls are TRBV7-9 and TRBJ2-1, with TRBD1 as a possible D gene (5 bases). Germline V gives CDR1 SEHNR, CDR2 FQNEAQ (reference sequence). CDR3 length equals 15 residues. V gave up 1 base and J gave up 2 bases, with 9 bases separating them. The CDR3 is CASSLGRVAYNEQFF. CDR3 coding DNA: TGTGCCAGCAGCTTAGGCAGGGTCGCCTACAATGAGCAGTTCTTC.

The chain combines TRBV7-9 with TRBJ2-1, with D perhaps matching TRBD2 (7 bases). The germline V and J ends were trimmed by 7 bases and 8 bases, with 15 bases remaining between them. Germline V gene sequence: CDR1 SEHNR, CDR2 FQNEAQ (reference sequence). The CDR3 extends over 13 amino acids. The CDR3 sequence: CASTPGGRDEQFF. The CDR3 nucleotides read TGTGCCAGCACCCCCGGGGGGCGGGATGAGCAGTTCTTC.

This clone has only one observation. V is TRBV5-6 and J is TRBJ2-3; D unclear. The germline gives CDR1 SGHDT, CDR2 YYEEEE. V was shortened by 2 bases and J by 4 bases, with 17 bases between the two germline ends. CDR3 length: 16 amino acids. CDR3 sequence reads: CASSFSPASFADTQYF. CDR3 in DNA: TGTGCCAGCAGCTTTAGTCCCGCAAGTTTTGCAGATACGCAGTATTTT.

This chain connects TRBV6-2 or TRBV6-3 to TRBJ2-5; weak D call: TRBD2 (5 bases). The V end lost 2 bases, the J end lost 2 bases, and 9 bases lay between the germline ends. Germline CDR1 reads MNHEY; CDR2 reads SVGEGT. CDR3 length: 14 residues. DNA of the CDR3: TGTGCCAGCAGTTACGGAGGACTGCAAGAGACCCAGTACTTC. Protein sequence: CASSYGGLQETQYF.

This clone has a handful of counts. The V and J genes are TRBV6-1 and TRBJ1-4; possible D gene TRBD1, 5 bases. V lost 1 base to trimming and J lost 8 bases, with 11 bases between them. The germline CDR1 and CDR2 sequences are MNHNS and SASEGT. The CDR3 spans 14 residues. The CDR3 is CASSEGSSGEKLFF. CDR3 sequence (DNA): TGTGCCAGCAGTGAAGGGAGCTCAGGGGAAAAACTGTTTTTT.

As for this clone: A read error may account for a junction end that differs from germline. The chain employs TRBV19 and TRBJ1-1, with D possibly TRBD1 on 5 matching bases. CDR3 length: 13 amino acids. Per the germline V gene, CDR1 is LNHDA and CDR2 is SQIVND (reference sequence). The CDR3 spells CASSIGALAEAFF. The CDR3 DNA follows: TGTGCCAGTAGCATAGGGGCTTTGGCTGAAGCTTTCTTT.

This clone was observed a handful of times. This chain uses TRBV6-1 with TRBJ1-1, with 12 bases fitting TRBD1. Germline assignment: CDR1 MNHNS and CDR2 SASEGT. V lost 4 bases to trimming and J lost 2 bases; unmatched junction nucleotides: 5. CDR3 size: 16 residues. The DNA for the CDR3 is TGTGCCAGCAGTGGGGGACAGGGGGCCGGAAACACTGAAGCTTTCTTT. It encodes CASSGGQGAGNTEAFF.

The J gene is TRBJ2-1, the V gene TRBV6-5; D gene ambiguous. The CDR3 totals 11 residues. Per germline, CDR1 MNHEY and CDR2 SVGAGI. V was clipped by 8 bases and J by 8 bases, with 10 bases between them. The CDR3 DNA is TGTGCCAGCTCGTCGGTGGATGAGCAGTTCTTC. This codes for CASSSVDEQFF.

This clone was picked up one time. J is TRBJ2-1 and V is TRBV3-1 (or the pseudogene TRBV3-2); weak D call: TRBD2 (6 bases). The CDR3 loop spans 15 amino acids. The V gene's germline CDR1 is LGHDT and CDR2 YNNKEL (reference sequence). V was cut by 1 base and J by 5 bases, with 12 bases left in between. CDR3 DNA: TGTGCCAGCAGCCAAGGGGTGTGGGGGGACAATGAGCAGTTCTTC. This codes for CASSQGVWGDNEQFF.

V usage is TRBV7-8 and J usage is TRBJ2-2; 11 bases align to TRBD2. CDR3 size: 19 residues. Trimming at V came to 4 bases and at J to 2 bases, leaving 12 bases not matched to a gene. Germline V gives CDR1 SGHVS, CDR2 FQNEAQ. CDR3 bases: TGTGCCAGCAGCTACCGAGGGGCTAGCGGGGGGTATAACACCGGGGAGCTGTTTTTT. Protein: CASSYRGASGGYNTGELFF.

This chain uses TRBV5-1 with TRBJ1-3; perhaps TRBD1 as D (6 bases). Per the germline V gene, CDR1 is SGHRS and CDR2 is YFSETQ. The V and J ends lost 4 bases and 4 bases respectively, with 15 bases between them. CDR3 size: 15 residues. The CDR3 nucleotides read TGCGCCAGCAGCCTCCGCCAGGGGCAAGGAAACACCATATATTTT. Translated, it gives CASSLRQGQGNTIYF.

The chain has TRBV27 and TRBJ2-3, with 11 positions matching TRBD2. Germline-derived CDR1 and CDR2 are MNHEY and SMNVEV (reference sequence). This CDR3 spans 18 amino acids. Trimming removed 4 bases from V and 3 bases from J; junction bases left unmatched: 12. For the CDR3, the DNA is TGTGCCAGCAGTTCTCCGACCTCTAGCGGGGGGAGAACAGATACGCAGTATTTT. As protein: CASSSPTSSGGRTDTQYF.

This clone was observed a few times. This chain joins TRBV5-4 and TRBJ1-2; 8 nucleotides agree with TRBD1. The V and J ends lost 4 bases and 7 bases, in that order; junction bases with no gene match: 9. From germline, CDR1 is SGHNT and CDR2 YYREEE (reference sequence). The CDR3 is made up of 14 amino acids. CDR3 loop: CASSRETGAGGYTF. In nucleotides, the CDR3 is TGTGCCAGCAGCCGAGAGACAGGGGCGGGTGGCTACACCTTC. Variable domain in full (rest from reference TRBV5-4 and TRBJ1-2): ETGVTQSPTHLIKTRGQQVTLRCSSQSGHNTVSWYQQALGQGPQFIFQYYREEENGRGNFPPRFSGLQFPNYSSELNVNALELDDSALYLCASSRETGAGGYTFGSGTRLTVV.

This clone was picked up a small number of times. The chain recombines TRBV29-1 with TRBJ1-2; the D gene is possibly TRBD1 (5 bases). Trimming pared 4 bases from V and 6 bases from J, leaving 18 bases between. This CDR3 has 14 amino acids. Germline V lookup: CDR1 SQVTM, CDR2 ANQGSEA. The CDR3 coding sequence is TGCAGCGTTGCCACCCGCAGGGCTTCGGATGGCTACACCTTC. Protein: CSVATRRASDGYTF.

V gene TRBV29-1 combines with J gene TRBJ1-1, with a possible D match to TRBD1 (6 bases). The CDR3 has 14 residues. The V gene lost 6 bases and the J gene lost 2 bases, with 16 bases spanning the gap. Germline V gene sequence: CDR1 SQVTM, CDR2 ANQGSEA. Here the CDR3 DNA reads TGCAGCGTCCAGGCCGGGACAACAAACACTGAAGCTTTCTTT. Protein product: CSVQAGTTNTEAFF.

The chain uses TRBV6-2 or TRBV6-3 and TRBJ2-7, with 9 positions matching TRBD1. The CDR3 covers 17 residues. Germline lookup yields CDR1 MNHEY and CDR2 SVGEGT. Germline trimming cut 2 bases from V and 4 bases from J; bases unmatched to any gene: 12. The CDR3 DNA sequence: TGTGCCAGCAGTTACCTATACCGGGACAGGGTCATGTACGAGCAGTACTTC. Translating gives CASSYLYRDRVMYEQYF.

The sample holds one count of this clone. The gene calls are TRBV4-1 and TRBJ1-1, with 8 bases lining up with TRBD1. CDR3 length: 16 amino acids. After removal of 0 bases from V and 0 bases from J, the junction contained 3 bases not matched to a gene. The germline gives CDR1 MGHRA, CDR2 YSYEKL. Here the CDR3 DNA reads TGCGCCAGCAGCCAAGATCTGGGACAGGTGAACACTGAAGCTTTCTTT. Translated: CASSQDLGQVNTEAFF.

The V and J genes are TRBV12-3 or TRBV12-4 and TRBJ1-2; the D is unclear. The CDR3 runs to 11 residues. V was pared by 8 bases and J by 4 bases, with 8 bases between. The CDR3 DNA reads as TGTGCCAGCTGTTGCGGCTATGGCTACACCTTC. Amino acid sequence: CASCCGYGYTF.

The J gene is TRBJ1-1, the V gene TRBV5-1; TRBD1 matches at 7 bases. J lost 7 bases, V lost 0 bases, and 3 bases had no gene match. Germline loops: CDR1 SGHRS, CDR2 YFSETQ. This CDR3 contains 13 residues. Written as DNA, the CDR3 is TGCGCCAGCAGCTTGGCAGGGGGGAGTGAAGCTTTCTTT. Translated: CASSLAGGSEAFF.

In this sample, this clone turned up a few times. J is TRBJ1-2 and V is TRBV3-1 (or the pseudogene TRBV3-2); 10 bases match TRBD1. Germline lookup yields CDR1 LGHDT and CDR2 YNNKEL (reference sequence). The length of the CDR3 is 15 residues. The ends lost 2 bases at V and 3 bases at J; junction bases unmatched: 3. The CDR3 DNA follows: TGTGCCAGCAGCCAACCCGGGACAGGGGACTATGGCTACACCTTC. Its translation: CASSQPGTGDYGYTF.

A single count supports this clone. The CDR3 region is CASSLVSGGIRETQYF. The CDR3 DNA follows: TGTGCCAGCAGCTTGGTTAGCGGGGGGATTAGGGAGACCCAGTACTTC. This chain links TRBV5-6 with TRBJ2-5; 10 bases are a match to TRBD2. The V gene end was trimmed by 0 bases and the J gene end by 5 bases; junction bases not matched to a gene: 7. Germline lookup yields CDR1 SGHDT and CDR2 YYEEEE. There are 16 residues in the CDR3.

The chain is built from TRBV6-1 and TRBJ2-1; the D gene is possibly TRBD2 (6 bases). There are 18 residues in the CDR3. In germline, CDR1 is MNHNS, CDR2 SASEGT. V lost 4 bases to trimming and J lost 1 base, with 20 bases between them. The CDR3 DNA reads as TGTGCCAGCAGTGTCGACCCTCCCGGGGGAACTTCCTACAATGAGCAGTTCTTC. Translation gives CASSVDPPGGTSYNEQFF.

The chain couples TRBV6-5 to TRBJ2-5, with 7 bases that match TRBD2. Germline V gives CDR1 MNHEY, CDR2 SVGAGI. V was pared by 7 bases and J by 1 base, with 6 bases of the junction left unmatched. CDR3 length equals 14 residues. CDR3: CASILSGAQETQYF. In DNA, the CDR3 is TGTGCCAGCATCCTAAGCGGGGCCCAAGAGACCCAGTACTTC.

This clone has more than one count but fewer than ten. J is TRBJ1-5 and V is TRBV7-9; D may be TRBD1 (5 bases). Trimming removed 3 bases at V and 2 bases at J, with 14 bases between. The CDR3 sequence is 16 residues long. Per germline, CDR1 SEHNR and CDR2 FQNEAQ (reference sequence). CDR3: CASSLGGGYGNQPQHF. CDR3 DNA sequence: TGTGCCAGCAGCTTGGGCGGGGGTTATGGCAATCAGCCCCAGCATTTT.

The chain carries TRBV15 and TRBJ2-1, with 14 bases matching TRBD2. Looked up from germline, CDR1 is LNHNV and CDR2 is YYDKDF (reference sequence). The CDR3 is made up of 18 amino acids. The ends lost 4 bases at V and 0 bases at J; junction bases unmatched: 5. As DNA, the CDR3 is TGTGCCACCAGCACGGGACTAGCGGGGGCGAGCTCCTACAATGAGCAGTTCTTC. This codes for CATSTGLAGASSYNEQFF.